The 32 T cell receptor beta chains below were found in one sample sequenced in a study of beta chain features in type 1 diabetes. Reverse transcribing all isolated RNA meant expressed TCRB transcripts were sequenced. Measured with immunoSEQ multiplex PCR; TCRdb has only the in-frame clones, and not every one. The sample carries around 350,000 clones, around 13% recorded once. The sequenced material came from naive CD4+ T cells from blood. These TCRs come from a man between 18 and 29 years old in good health.

This chain uses TRBV19 with TRBJ1-1; 7 bases are a match to TRBD1. The CDR3 loop spans 13 amino acids. J lost 7 bases, V lost 11 bases, and 13 bases had no gene match. CDR1 and CDR2 from the germline V gene are LNHDA and SQIVND (reference sequence). DNA for the CDR3: TGTGCCTCCAAACAGGGGAAGGGGATTGAAGCTTTCTTT. Protein sequence: CASKQGKGIEAFF.

V gene TRBV7-9 combines with J gene TRBJ1-5; D is unclear. V dropped 1 base and J dropped 11 bases, with 18 bases sitting between them. Germline lookup yields CDR1 SEHNR and CDR2 FQNEAQ (reference sequence). This CDR3 is 15 amino acids long. DNA of the CDR3: TGTGCCAGCAGCTTAGAGGGAGGGAGTTCAAGGACCCAGCATTTT. Its translation is CASSLEGGSSRTQHF.

This clone appeared a few times. This chain connects TRBV5-6 to TRBJ2-1; 9 bases map to TRBD1. CDR3 length: 16 amino acids. CDR1 SGHDT and CDR2 YYEEEE come from the germline V gene. With V trimmed by 2 bases and J by 4 bases, 7 bases remained unmatched. The DNA for the CDR3 is TGTGCCAGCAGCTTCCCAACCGGGACAGGGTACAATGAGCAGTTCTTC. This gives the protein CASSFPTGTGYNEQFF.

This chain connects TRBV5-1 to TRBJ2-7, with 9 bases fitting TRBD1. V trimming: 0 bases; J trimming: 6 bases; junction bases outside the gene matches: 7. Germline CDR1 reads SGHRS; CDR2 reads YFSETQ. This CDR3 is 15 amino acids long. The CDR3 loop reads CASSLGQGVGPEQYF. Here the CDR3 DNA reads TGCGCCAGCAGCTTGGGACAGGGGGTTGGGCCCGAGCAGTACTTC.

This clone was detected a few times. CDR3 sequence reads: CAISGQQNTEAFF. CDR3 bases: TGTGCCATCAGTGGACAGCAGAACACTGAAGCTTTCTTT. V usage is TRBV10-3 and J usage is TRBJ1-1; possible D gene TRBD1, 5 bases. CDR1 and CDR2 from the germline V gene are ENHRY and SYGVKD. The germline V and J ends were trimmed by 4 bases and 1 base, with 7 bases remaining between them. The CDR3 totals 13 residues.

This clone was seen a few times. V is TRBV30 and J is TRBJ1-2, with D perhaps matching TRBD1 (6 bases). The CDR3 loop spans 15 amino acids. V lost 4 bases and J lost 1, with 16 bases in between. In germline, CDR1 is GTSNPN, CDR2 SVGIG (reference sequence). The CDR3 loop is CAWTLLLDSNYGYTF. The CDR3, as DNA: TGTGCCTGGACCCTTCTTCTGGACAGTAACTATGGCTACACCTTC.

V and J are TRBV6-6 and TRBJ1-2, with TRBD1 identical over 11 bases. Germline trimming cut 6 bases from V and 7 bases from J; bases unmatched to any gene: 10. CDR1 and CDR2 (germline): MNHNY, SVGAGI (reference sequence). The CDR3 runs 15 residues. CDR3 sequence (DNA): TGTGCCAGCAGGATGCCCCGGGACAGGGGGGGTGGCTACACCTTC. This codes for CASRMPRDRGGGYTF.

This clone showed up just a few times. The chain employs TRBV5-1 and TRBJ2-4; D remains unclear. Germline loops: CDR1 SGHRS, CDR2 YFSETQ. The CDR3 contains 16 residues. Between the trimmed V and J ends, which lost 5 bases and 0 bases, there was a span of 15 bases. CDR3 nucleotides: TGCGCCAGCAGACAAGTTTTGTCCGCAGCCAAAAACATTCAGTACTTC. Its translation is CASRQVLSAAKNIQYF.

This sequence joins TRBV4-1 and TRBJ2-2; 7 nucleotides agree with TRBD1. Looked up from germline, CDR1 is MGHRA and CDR2 is YSYEKL. Trimming at V came to 3 bases and at J to 0 bases, leaving 4 bases not matched to a gene. The CDR3 covers 16 residues. The chain's CDR3 is CASSQMTGTNTGELFF. The CDR3, as DNA: TGCGCCAGCAGCCAGATGACAGGGACGAACACCGGGGAGCTGTTTTTT.

This clone appeared a few times. The rearrangement uses TRBV7-2 and TRBJ2-4, with a weak D call TRBD1 (6 bases). The CDR3 totals 14 residues. Trimming removed 4 bases at V and 8 bases at J, with 15 bases between. Germline CDR1 is SGHTA and CDR2 is FQGNSA. Here the CDR3 reads CASSSPGTSHIQYF. In DNA, the CDR3 is TGTGCCAGCAGCTCCCCCGGGACATCTCACATTCAGTACTTC.

This clone was observed a few times. The chain links TRBV29-1 to TRBJ2-1; TRBD1 agrees at 8 bases. V trimming: 7 bases; J trimming: 2 bases; junction bases outside the gene matches: 4. Germline V gene sequence: CDR1 SQVTM, CDR2 ANQGSEA. CDR3 length: 13 residues. The DNA for the CDR3 is TGCAGCGAAAGACAGGGGACCTACAATGAGCAGTTCTTC. Protein: CSERQGTYNEQFF.

This clone has just a few counts. The chain is built from TRBV28 and TRBJ1-2; TRBD1 matches 8 bases. Losses at the gene ends were 3 bases for V and 4 bases for J; bases not matched to a gene: 7. Germline V gives CDR1 MDHEN, CDR2 SYDVKM. This CDR3 is built from 15 residues. This CDR3 reads CASSFFDRGGYGYTF. CDR3 nucleotides: TGTGCCAGCAGTTTCTTCGACAGGGGCGGCTATGGCTACACCTTC.

This chain connects TRBV5-4 to TRBJ2-7, with TRBD2 identical over 9 bases. The ends lost 0 bases at V and 3 bases at J; junction bases unmatched: 7. CDR1 and CDR2 from the germline V gene are SGHNT and YYREEE (reference sequence). The CDR3 sequence is 16 residues long. CDR3 loop: CASSLGLAGTHYEQYF. The CDR3 region has the DNA TGTGCCAGCAGCTTGGGCCTAGCGGGGACCCACTACGAGCAGTACTTC.

The chain joins TRBV7-9 to TRBJ2-2, with 8 bases fitting TRBD2. With 3 bases clipped from V and 4 bases from J, the junction kept 10 bases outside the gene matches. CDR1 is SEHNR, CDR2 FQNEAQ, per germline (reference sequence). The CDR3 spans 17 residues. CDR3 sequence (DNA): TGTGCCAGCAGCTTCATGCTTCTCACTAGCGGCACCGGGGAGCTGTTTTTT. Encoded protein: CASSFMLLTSGTGELFF.

There are a few counts of this clone. V gene TRBV9 combines with J gene TRBJ2-2, with TRBD1 identical over 10 bases. The length of the CDR3 is 16 residues. Germline CDR1 and CDR2: SGDLS and YYNGEE. V was clipped by 7 bases and J by 6 bases; unmatched bases: 12. The chain's CDR3 is CASFPGGTGDPGELFF. CDR3 bases: TGTGCCAGCTTCCCAGGGGGGACAGGGGATCCCGGGGAGCTGTTTTTT.

V and J are TRBV28 and TRBJ2-2; D is ambiguous. The length of the CDR3 is 13 residues. CDR1 is MDHEN, CDR2 SYDVKM, per germline. Trimming took 1 base from V and 3 from J, leaving 3 bases between them. CDR3 DNA sequence: TGTGCCAGCAGTTTATCTCACACCGGGGAGCTGTTTTTT. Amino acids: CASSLSHTGELFF.

In this sample, this clone turned up a few times. The chain links TRBV18 to TRBJ2-2; 10 nucleotides line up with TRBD1. J lost 6 bases, V lost 0 bases, and 4 bases had no gene match. Per germline, CDR1 KGHSH and CDR2 LQKENI. The CDR3 extends over 16 amino acids. This CDR3 reads CASSPPRQGAAGELFF. The CDR3, as DNA: TGTGCCAGCTCACCACCGAGACAGGGGGCCGCCGGGGAGCTGTTTTTT.

This clone was recorded a few times. V gene TRBV29-1 combines with J gene TRBJ2-7; TRBD2 is a possible D gene (6 bases). Trimming removed 6 bases at V and 4 bases at J, with 16 bases between. There are 13 residues in the CDR3. CDR1 and CDR2 (germline): SQVTM, ANQGSEA. CDR3 nucleotides: TGCAGCGTGGGACCGCCTGGAGGGTACGAGCAGTACTTC. It codes for CSVGPPGGYEQYF.

In its sample, this clone was seen a few times. V gene TRBV25-1 combines with J gene TRBJ1-1; 8 bases match TRBD1. The CDR3 covers 15 residues. The junction had 7 bases not matched to a gene; V was cut back by 3 bases and J by 4 bases. CDR1 and CDR2 (germline): MGHDK, SYGVNS. The CDR3 nucleotides are TGTGCCAGCAGTGATTGGACAGGGAGCGTCACTGAAGCTTTCTTT. Translated: CASSDWTGSVTEAFF.

This sequence joins TRBV18 and TRBJ1-1; 10 bases match TRBD1. The germline CDR1 and CDR2 sequences are KGHSH and LQKENI. Trimming removed 3 bases from V and 1 base from J; junction bases left unmatched: 8. This CDR3 spans 17 amino acids. As DNA, the CDR3 is TGTGCCAGCTCACCTCTGACAGGGGGCTCGGGGAACACTGAAGCTTTCTTT. This translates into CASSPLTGGSGNTEAFF. The complete variable domain, with remaining parts taken from reference TRBV18 and TRBJ1-1, reads NAGVMQNPRHLVRRRGQEARLRCSPMKGHSHVYWYRQLPEEGLKFMVYLQKENIIDESGMPKERFSAEFPKEGPSILRIQQVVRGDSAAYFCASSPLTGGSGNTEAFFGQGTRLTVV.

This clone was observed a few times. This rearrangement joins TRBV27 to TRBJ2-7; TRBD1 agrees at 8 bases. V was pared by 1 base and J by 4 bases, with 6 bases of the junction left unmatched. Per the germline V gene, CDR1 is MNHEY and CDR2 is SMNVEV (reference sequence). The CDR3 contains 15 residues. Here the CDR3 DNA reads TGTGCCAGCAGTTTATACGGGGACAGGTTTTACGAGCAGTACTTC. This translates into CASSLYGDRFYEQYF.

This clone appeared a few times. In nucleotides, the CDR3 is TGTGCCAGCAGCCGATTGCCAGTATATAGCAATCAGCCCCAGCATTTT. Its protein product is CASSRLPVYSNQPQHF. The rearrangement joins TRBV7-2 to TRBJ1-5; D remains unclear. In germline, CDR1 is SGHTA, CDR2 FQGNSA. The CDR3 spans 16 residues. Between the trimmed V and J ends, which lost 5 bases and 0 bases, there was a span of 14 bases. The full variable domain, its missing parts supplied by reference TRBV7-2 and TRBJ1-5, is GAGVSQSPSNKVTEKGKDVELRCDPISGHTALYWYRQSLGQGLEFLIYFQGNSAPDKSGLPSDRFSAERTGGSVSTLTIQRTQQEDSAVYLCASSRLPVYSNQPQHFGDGTRLSIL.

This clone was observed a handful of times. This chain links TRBV4-3 with TRBJ1-1; TRBD1 is a possible D gene (5 bases). Germline CDR1 and CDR2: LGHNA and YSLEER. The CDR3 length is 15 residues. The V gene lost 4 bases and the J gene lost 1 base, with 13 bases spanning the gap. CDR3 DNA: TGCGCCAGCAGCCCGGGCTTGCAGGGGAACACTGAAGCTTTCTTT. The encoded protein is CASSPGLQGNTEAFF.

In its sample, this clone was seen a few times. As DNA, the CDR3 is TGTGCCAGTAGGCTAGCGGGATCTCTTGGTACGCAGTATTTT. It translates to CASRLAGSLGTQYF. The chain is built from TRBV19 and TRBJ2-3; TRBD2 agrees at 9 bases. The germline V gene has CDR1 LNHDA and CDR2 SQIVND (reference sequence). The CDR3 totals 14 residues. Losses at the gene ends were 6 bases for V and 8 bases for J; bases not matched to a gene: 9.

The chain is built from TRBV4-2 and TRBJ2-7, with 10 bases identical to TRBD1. Unmatched junction bases numbered 6, after V lost 5 bases and J lost 5 bases. The CDR3 spans 14 residues. Germline V gene data show CDR1 as LGHNA and CDR2 as YNFKEQ. The CDR3 DNA sequence: TGTGCCAGCAGCACGCGGACAGGGGGAGACGAGCAGTACTTC. Its translation: CASSTRTGGDEQYF.

About this clone itself: Other DNA sequences of this sample code for an identical CDR3. The rearrangement joins TRBV5-1 to TRBJ2-1; 11 nucleotides match TRBD2. J was trimmed by 3 bases and V by 4 bases; bases with no gene match: 3. The CDR3 contains 15 residues. Germline CDR1 reads SGHRS; CDR2 reads YFSETQ. CDR3 sequence: CASSPGTSGYNEQFF. The CDR3 DNA sequence: TGCGCCAGCAGCCCAGGGACTAGCGGCTACAATGAGCAGTTCTTC.

The J gene is TRBJ2-1, the V gene TRBV6-6; D is uncertain. V was pared by 2 bases and J by 4 bases, with 6 bases between. Germline V gene sequence: CDR1 MNHNY, CDR2 SVGAGI (reference sequence). The CDR3 consists of 13 residues. The CDR3 is CASSYGPYNEQFF. For the CDR3, the DNA is TGTGCCAGCAGTTACGGGCCGTACAATGAGCAGTTCTTC.

In this sample, this clone turned up a few times. V and J are TRBV2 and TRBJ1-2; D gene uncertain. Trimming took off 7 bases at V and 2 bases at J, with 17 bases between the two ends. In germline, CDR1 is SNHLY, CDR2 FYNNEI. The CDR3 has 15 residues. The CDR3 sequence: CASTLDLAVNYGYTF. In DNA, the CDR3 is TGTGCCAGCACTCTAGACCTTGCGGTAAACTATGGCTACACCTTC. Using reference TRBV2 and TRBJ1-2 for the parts outside the CDR3, the full variable domain is EPEVTQTPSHQVTQMGQEVILRCVPISNHLYFYWYRQILGQKVEFLVSFYNNEISEKSEIFDDQFSVERPDGSNFTLKIRSTKLEDSAMYFCASTLDLAVNYGYTFGSGTRLTVV.

In its sample, this clone was seen a few times. The CDR3 loop is CASSLDGRGAEAFF. As DNA, the CDR3 is TGTGCCAGCAGCTTAGACGGCCGGGGTGCTGAAGCTTTCTTT. This sequence joins TRBV5-4 and TRBJ1-1; D is ambiguous. This CDR3 region has 14 residues. Germline V CDR1 and CDR2: SGHNT, YYREEE (reference sequence). Trimming took 2 bases from V and 6 from J, leaving 14 bases between them.

This sequence joins TRBV7-2 and TRBJ1-5, with 7 bases aligning to TRBD1. Trimming removed 5 bases from V and 10 bases from J; junction bases left unmatched: 8. Germline CDR1 and CDR2: SGHTA and FQGNSA. The CDR3 runs 13 residues. The CDR3 DNA reads TGTGCCAGCAGCGAGGGGGCCCAACGACCCCAGCATTTT. Translating gives CASSEGAQRPQHF.

This chain links TRBV7-9 with TRBJ2-3, with D unclear. CDR1 and CDR2 (germline): SEHNR, FQNEAQ (reference sequence). The CDR3 runs to 14 residues. The V end was cut by 0 bases, the J end by 6 bases, with 10 bases between. CDR3 sequence (DNA): TGTGCCAGCAGCTTAGCTACCTCCGCGGATACGCAGTATTTT. Its protein product is CASSLATSADTQYF.

This clone was observed a handful of times. The chain couples TRBV5-1 to TRBJ1-5; possible D gene TRBD1, 5 bases. CDR1 is SGHRS, CDR2 YFSETQ, per germline. V was clipped by 1 base and J by 7 bases, with 12 bases between them. This CDR3 is 14 amino acids long. The CDR3 DNA sequence: TGCGCCAGCAGCTTGAACGGCGGGGACCAGCCCCAGCATTTT. It specifies CASSLNGGDQPQHF.